The rows below give T cell receptor beta chains drawn from one sample of a study of CXCR3-negative and CXCR3-positive naive CD8 T cells. After re-calling the 5' RACE reads, TCRdb lists one entry per CDR3 protein, DNA absent. The specimen's table records fewer than 6,500 distinct CDR3 sequences. Sample: naive CXCR3+ CD8+ T cells from blood. These receptors originate from a human donor in good health. Some clones in this sample may be carry-over from other donors' samples. Each CDR3 is given with its conserved first and last residue. Clone size is not always given. Where it is, it says once, few, many or a class for expanded clones.

j_gene	v_gene	abundance	CDR3aa
TRBJ2-7	TRBV19	.	CASIPRTGTAYEQYF
TRBJ2-3	TRBV3-1	.	CASSRLVSGRSDTQYF
TRBJ2-5	TRBV5-4	medium-sized	CASSYRELSPAQETQYF
TRBJ1-1	TRBV29-1	.	CSTTIMNTEAFF
TRBJ2-7	TRBV7-6	medium-sized	CASSFGGHEQYF
TRBJ2-1	TRBV7-9	medium-sized	CASSSSAPREGEQFF
TRBJ1-2	TRBV21-1	.	CASTSLGGGYTF
TRBJ2-7	TRBV28	medium-sized	CASSTDRVSYEQYF
TRBJ1-3	TRBV28	medium-sized	CASRGDTSSGNTIYF
TRBJ2-1	TRBV25-1	medium-sized	CASSVPADRSYNEQFF
TRBJ2-3	TRBV9	.	CASSVAQGPINF
TRBJ1-1	TRBV25-1	medium-sized	CASSETSDMNTEAFF
TRBJ2-7	TRBV19	medium-sized	CASSMGQGVYEQYF
TRBJ2-5	TRBV28	.	CASSQGSEETQYF
TRBJ1-1	TRBV7-9	.	CASSRKDRVYTEAFF
TRBJ1-1	TRBV29-1	.	CSVSWAGEMNTEAFF
TRBJ2-2	TRBV29-1	medium-sized	CSVEGDGGELFF
TRBJ1-3	TRBV25-1	.	CASGLGNTIYF
TRBJ2-1	TRBV29-1	medium-sized	CSVEDLAVQQFF
TRBJ1-1	TRBV11-2	medium-sized	CASSLVVVGNTEAFF
TRBJ1-2	TRBV4-1	medium-sized	CASSLGDMGIYGYTF
TRBJ2-3	TRBV29-1	medium-sized	CSPEAGGTQYF